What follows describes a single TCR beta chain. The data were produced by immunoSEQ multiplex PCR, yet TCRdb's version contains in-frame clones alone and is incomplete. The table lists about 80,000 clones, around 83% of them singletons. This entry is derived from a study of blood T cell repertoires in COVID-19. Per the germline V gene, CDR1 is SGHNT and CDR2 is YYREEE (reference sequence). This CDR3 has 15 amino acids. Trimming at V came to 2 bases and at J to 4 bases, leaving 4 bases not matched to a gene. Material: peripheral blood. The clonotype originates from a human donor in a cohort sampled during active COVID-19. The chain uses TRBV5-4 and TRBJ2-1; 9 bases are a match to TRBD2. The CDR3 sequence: CASSLGAGGYNEQFF. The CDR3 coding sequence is TGTGCCAGCAGCTTAGGGGCGGGAGGGTACAATGAGCAGTTCTTC.